The 2 T cell receptor beta chains below were found in one sample sequenced in a study of a mutant IDH1 vaccine in newly diagnosed glioma. These receptors have no known antigen. The time point is: week 35, safety follow-up. Each dose delivered 300 ug of mutant IDH1 20-mer peptide subcutaneously with imiquimod. The repertoire was sequenced with immunoSEQ multiplex PCR; TCRdb's copy has only in-frame clones and lacks some. The sample carries about 44,000 clones, 81% recorded once. Sequenced here: PBMCs, sampled from a glioma patient whose treatment included an IDH1 peptide vaccine. The receptors here all came from a middle-aged woman with glioma. Some clones in this sample may be carry-over from other donors' samples.

This clone was counted between two and nine times. The chain joins TRBV5-1 to TRBJ1-4; unclear D gene. This CDR3 has 13 amino acids. CDR1 and CDR2 from the germline V gene are SGHRS and YFSETQ. V lost 0 bases to trimming and J lost 7 bases, with 7 bases between them. CDR3 sequence reads: CASSLDIGEKLFF. For the CDR3, the DNA is TGCGCCAGCAGCTTGGACATTGGTGAAAAACTGTTTTTT.

The CDR3 DNA follows: TGTGCCAGCAGCTCTTACAGGGTTCACGAGCAGTTCTTC. Translated, it gives CASSSYRVHEQFF. The rearrangement uses TRBV11-3 and TRBJ2-1; D is perhaps TRBD1 (6 bases). CDR1 is SGHNT and CDR2 is YENEEA in the germline V gene. Trimming left V 4 bases short and J 10 bases short, with 14 bases between. CDR3 size: 13 residues.